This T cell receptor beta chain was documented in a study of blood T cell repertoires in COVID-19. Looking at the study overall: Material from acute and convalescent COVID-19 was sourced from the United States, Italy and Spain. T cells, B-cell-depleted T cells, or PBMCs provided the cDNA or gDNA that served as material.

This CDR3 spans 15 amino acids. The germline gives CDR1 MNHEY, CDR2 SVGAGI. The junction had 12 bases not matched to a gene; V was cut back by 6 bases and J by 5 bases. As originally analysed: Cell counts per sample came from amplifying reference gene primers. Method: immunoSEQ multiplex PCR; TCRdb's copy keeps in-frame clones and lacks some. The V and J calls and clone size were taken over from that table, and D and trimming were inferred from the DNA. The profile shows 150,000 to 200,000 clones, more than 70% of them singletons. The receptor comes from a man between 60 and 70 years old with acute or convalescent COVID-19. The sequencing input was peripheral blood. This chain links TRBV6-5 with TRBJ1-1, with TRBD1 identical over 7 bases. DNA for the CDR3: TGTGCCAGCAGGACAACAGGGGTTCGAGCGACTGAAGCTTTCTTT. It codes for CASRTTGVRATEAFF.